This passage covers 21 T cell receptor beta chains from one sample sequenced in a study of pediatric ulcerative colitis. The rectum was sampled with one to two pinch biopsies at colonoscopy. The data were produced by immunoSEQ multiplex PCR, yet TCRdb's version contains in-frame clones alone and is incomplete. The sample holds around 40,000 clones, 60% to 75% seen once. Sequenced sample: gut tissue. The receptors stem from a boy aged 5-17 years with severe ulcerative colitis.

This clone was counted only a few times. This sequence joins TRBV5-6 and TRBJ1-6, with a weak D call TRBD1 (6 bases). Between the trimmed V and J ends, which lost 2 bases and 0 bases, there was a span of 15 bases. The germline CDR1 and CDR2 sequences are SGHDT and YYEEEE. The length of the CDR3 is 18 residues. The CDR3 DNA sequence: TGTGCCAGCAGCTTTGGGGACACCTGGAGCTCCTATAATTCACCCCTCCACTTT. Encoded protein: CASSFGDTWSSYNSPLHF.

J is TRBJ1-1 and V is TRBV29-1; possibly TRBD1 for D (5 bases). V was clipped by 6 bases and J by 2 bases, with 13 bases between them. CDR1 is SQVTM, CDR2 ANQGSEA, per germline. This CDR3 region has 13 residues. The CDR3 DNA is TGCAGCGTAGCGAACAGGAAAAACACTGAAGCTTTCTTT. This sequence encodes CSVANRKNTEAFF.

The chain carries TRBV5-4 and TRBJ2-1; D is ambiguous. CDR3 length: 11 residues. The germline V gene has CDR1 SGHNT and CDR2 YYREEE (reference sequence). The germline V and J ends were trimmed by 6 bases and 7 bases, with 8 bases remaining between them. CDR3 DNA: TGTGCCAGCACCCAAGGTAATGAGCAGTTCTTC. It is translated as CASTQGNEQFF. The full variable domain, rest sourced from reference TRBV5-4 and TRBJ2-1, is ETGVTQSPTHLIKTRGQQVTLRCSSQSGHNTVSWYQQALGQGPQFIFQYYREEENGRGNFPPRFSGLQFPNYSSELNVNALELDDSALYLCASTQGNEQFFGPGTRLTVL.

The genes are TRBV6-5 and TRBJ2-7; perhaps TRBD1 as D (5 bases). The CDR3 consists of 14 residues. The germline gives CDR1 MNHEY, CDR2 SVGAGI. V was clipped by 6 bases and J by 3 bases, with 15 bases between them. CDR3 DNA: TGTGCCAGCAGCCCTGACCTTAGGGGCTACGAGCAGTACTTC. This codes for CASSPDLRGYEQYF.

V and J are TRBV9 and TRBJ1-1; D uncertain. V was trimmed by 4 bases and J by 1 base, leaving 14 bases between them. This CDR3 contains 15 residues. Germline V lookup: CDR1 SGDLS, CDR2 YYNGEE. CDR3 sequence (DNA): TGTGCCAGCAGCCCCAATTCAGTAACGAACACTGAAGCTTTCTTT. Protein product: CASSPNSVTNTEAFF. Based on the CDR3 plus reference TRBV9 and TRBJ1-1, the full variable domain is DSGVTQTPKHLITATGQRVTLRCSPRSGDLSVYWYQQSLDQGLQFLIQYYNGEERAKGNILERFSAQQFPDLHSELNLSSLELGDSALYFCASSPNSVTNTEAFFGQGTRLTVV.

This chain connects TRBV5-1 to TRBJ1-2; no reliable D call. V lost 9 bases and J lost 5, with 14 bases in between. Germline V CDR1 and CDR2: SGHRS, YFSETQ. This CDR3 is built from 12 residues. The CDR3 here is CATGRAGYGYTF. The CDR3 bases are TGCGCCACGGGCCGGGCGGGTTATGGCTACACCTTC. Supplemented by reference TRBV5-1 and TRBJ1-2, the full variable domain reads KAGVTQTPRYLIKTRGQQVTLSCSPISGHRSVSWYQQTPGQGLQFLFEYFSETQRNKGNFPGRFSGRQFSNSRSEMNVSTLELGDSALYLCATGRAGYGYTFGSGTRLTVV.

This chain links TRBV5-1 with TRBJ2-5; D perhaps matches TRBD1 (6 bases). The V gene lost 8 bases and the J gene lost 7 bases, with 18 bases spanning the gap. CDR3 length: 13 residues. Germline CDR1 reads SGHRS; CDR2 reads YFSETQ. As DNA, the CDR3 is TGCGCCAGTGGCAGGGGCACAAGAGGGACCCAGTACTTC. Translation gives CASGRGTRGTQYF.

The chain recombines TRBV6-1 with TRBJ2-3, with D unresolved. This CDR3 contains 13 residues. Trimming stripped 6 bases from V and 1 base from J, with 8 bases between. Germline V gene sequence: CDR1 MNHNS, CDR2 SASEGT. DNA of the CDR3: TGTGCCAGCAGACCTTACGGCACAGATACGCAGTATTTT. Translation gives CASRPYGTDTQYF.

This clone has just a few counts. The chain has TRBV2 and TRBJ1-5; D is possibly TRBD1 (6 bases). This CDR3 is 14 amino acids long. Germline V gene sequence: CDR1 SNHLY, CDR2 FYNNEI. Trimming removed 4 bases from V and 4 bases from J, with 11 bases in between. The CDR3 DNA sequence: TGTGCCAGCAGTGGAATGGGGGCGAATCAGCCCCAGCATTTT. Translating it yields CASSGMGANQPQHF.

In this sample, this clone turned up once. This chain uses TRBV4-2 with TRBJ2-1, with D unclear. The germline CDR1 and CDR2 sequences are LGHNA and YNFKEQ. This CDR3 has 10 residues. Trimming stripped 8 bases from V and 10 bases from J, with 9 bases between. The CDR3 DNA is TGTGCCAGCGGGTACGGGGAGCAGTTCTTC. Protein product: CASGYGEQFF.

This rearrangement joins TRBV5-1 to TRBJ2-7; D assignment may be TRBD1 or TRBD2 (5 bases each). The germline CDR1 and CDR2 sequences are SGHRS and YFSETQ. Trimming took off 1 base at V and 4 bases at J, with 18 bases between the two ends. The CDR3 covers 16 residues. CDR3 sequence (DNA): TGCGCCAGCAGCTTGTCGGGTAGTGGGGGTGGATACGAGCAGTACTTC. Residues: CASSLSGSGGGYEQYF.

The rearrangement uses TRBV11-2 and TRBJ1-1, with unresolved D. This CDR3 has 15 residues. The V gene's germline CDR1 is SGHAT and CDR2 FQNNGV. Trimming removed 0 bases from V and 6 bases from J, with 14 bases in between. The CDR3 here is CASSLDLKVLAEAFF. CDR3 DNA: TGTGCCAGCAGCTTAGATCTTAAGGTTCTGGCTGAAGCTTTCTTT.

V is TRBV11-2 and J is TRBJ2-4; D is ambiguous. The germline V gene encodes CDR1 SGHAT and CDR2 FQNNGV. CDR3 size: 16 residues. V was trimmed by 4 bases and J by 0 bases, leaving 13 bases between them. The chain's CDR3 is CASSSDRFLAKNIQYF. The CDR3 nucleotides read TGTGCCAGCAGCTCGGACCGCTTCCTAGCCAAAAACATTCAGTACTTC.

To note about this clone: An end of the junction differs from the germline gene, which may be a read error. The chain uses TRBV7-8 and TRBJ2-7; TRBD1 is a possible D gene (5 bases). Germline V gene lookup returns CDR1 SGHVS and CDR2 FQNEAQ. This CDR3 has 14 amino acids. This CDR3 reads CASSAPWGSDEQYF. The DNA of the CDR3 is TGTGCCAGCAGCGCCCCTTGGGGCTCCGACGAGCAGTACTTC. Drawing the rest from reference TRBV7-8 and TRBJ2-7, the complete variable domain is GAGVSQSPRYKVAKRGQDVALRCDPISGHVSLFWYQQALGQGPEFLTYFQNEAQLDKSGLPSDRFFAERPEGSVSTLKIQRTQQEDSAVYLCASSAPWGSDEQYFGPGTRLTVT.

The V call is TRBV29-1, the J call TRBJ2-1, with D perhaps TRBD1 (6 bases). Germline CDR1 reads SQVTM; CDR2 reads ANQGSEA. The CDR3 is 15 residues long. Trimming stripped 2 bases from V and 2 bases from J, with 13 bases between. CDR3 region: CSVEKGERTYNEQFF. CDR3 in DNA: TGCAGCGTTGAAAAGGGGGAAAGAACCTACAATGAGCAGTTCTTC.

In its sample, this clone is medium-sized. The chain employs TRBV11-2 and TRBJ1-1; no firm D call. This CDR3 contains 13 residues. V was shortened by 1 base and J by 5 bases, with 8 bases between the two germline ends. Germline V gene sequence: CDR1 SGHAT, CDR2 FQNNGV. Here the CDR3 reads CASSLVFYTEAFF. CDR3 in DNA: TGTGCCAGCAGCTTAGTATTTTATACTGAAGCTTTCTTT.

V and J are TRBV7-9 and TRBJ2-5, with 12 bases matching TRBD2. Germline trimming cut 5 bases from V and 1 base from J; bases unmatched to any gene: 11. The CDR3 has 18 amino acids. Germline V CDR1 and CDR2: SEHNR, FQNEAQ (reference sequence). The CDR3, as DNA: TGTGCCAGCAGCCCACTGGCTAGCGGGGGGGAAACCCAAGAGACCCAGTACTTC. This gives the protein CASSPLASGGETQETQYF.

The J gene is TRBJ2-7, the V gene TRBV5-1; 9 bases fit TRBD1. This CDR3 is built from 15 residues. Germline values: CDR1 SGHRS, CDR2 YFSETQ. The ends lost 3 bases at V and 3 bases at J; junction bases unmatched: 7. CDR3 in amino acids: CASSSRGQGYYEQYF. The CDR3 DNA follows: TGCGCCAGCAGCTCAAGGGGACAGGGTTACTACGAGCAGTACTTC.

This clone has just a few counts. V usage is TRBV5-5 and J usage is TRBJ1-2; D is ambiguous. CDR3 size: 16 residues. The germline V gene has CDR1 SGHKS and CDR2 YYEKEE (reference sequence). V lost 2 bases and J 0 bases, leaving 14 bases between the germline ends. In DNA form, the CDR3 reads TGTGCCAGCAGCTTCCTCTCAGGCTACTCTAACTATGGCTACACCTTC. Translating it yields CASSFLSGYSNYGYTF.

V gene TRBV5-1 combines with J gene TRBJ2-2; a possible D gene is TRBD1 (6 bases). The germline V gene has CDR1 SGHRS and CDR2 YFSETQ. CDR3 size: 15 residues. The V gene lost 4 bases and the J gene lost 3 bases, with 13 bases spanning the gap. The CDR3 DNA is TGCGCCAGCAGCGGGCCAGGGGCGCACACCGGGGAGCTGTTTTTT. This translates into CASSGPGAHTGELFF.

The chain links TRBV5-1 to TRBJ2-5, with D tentatively TRBD1 or TRBD2 (6 bases each). Germline lookup yields CDR1 SGHRS and CDR2 YFSETQ. The CDR3 has 14 residues. The V gene lost 0 bases and the J gene lost 5 bases, with 11 bases spanning the gap. The CDR3 bases are TGCGCCAGCAGCTTGGAGGGGGGCCGCGAGACCCAGTACTTC. This sequence encodes CASSLEGGRETQYF.